The next 5 T cell receptor beta chains were all read from a single sample in a study of technical replicates of blood from several donors. Assay used: immunoSEQ multiplex PCR; TCRdb lists only in-frame clones, some missing. The sample consists of roughly 79,000 clones, 90% to 97% of them appearing once. Sequencing was carried out using T cells isolated from PBMCs. The receptor source for this set is a human donor in good health.

The chain couples TRBV2 to TRBJ2-7; tentative D call: TRBD2 (6 bases). The germline V and J ends were trimmed by 5 bases and 0 bases, with 14 bases remaining between them. CDR3 size: 15 residues. CDR1 is SNHLY and CDR2 is FYNNEI in the germline V gene. The CDR3 coding sequence is TGTGCCAGCAGTCTCATTCTAGCGAGCTCCTACGAGCAGTACTTC. The encoded protein is CASSLILASSYEQYF.

This rearrangement joins TRBV5-1 to TRBJ2-5; 8 bases line up with TRBD1. Germline values: CDR1 SGHRS, CDR2 YFSETQ. CDR3 length: 14 amino acids. With V trimmed by 4 bases and J by 3 bases, 5 bases remained unmatched. DNA for the CDR3: TGCGCCAGCAGCAGGGACAGGCCAGAAGAGACCCAGTACTTC. This encodes CASSRDRPEETQYF.

The chain employs TRBV18 and TRBJ1-1; D ambiguous. Germline CDR1 is KGHSH and CDR2 is LQKENI. The CDR3 has 12 residues. Between the trimmed V and J ends, which lost 3 bases and 6 bases, there was a span of 8 bases. The CDR3, as DNA: TGTGCCAGCTCACCCCAGGTAGCTGAAGCTTTCTTT. This codes for CASSPQVAEAFF. Full variable domain (rest looked up from reference TRBV18 and TRBJ1-1): NAGVMQNPRHLVRRRGQEARLRCSPMKGHSHVYWYRQLPEEGLKFMVYLQKENIIDESGMPKERFSAEFPKEGPSILRIQQVVRGDSAAYFCASSPQVAEAFFGQGTRLTVV.

The count of this clone is one. This sequence joins TRBV7-7 and TRBJ1-4; 8 nucleotides line up with TRBD1. After removal of 8 bases from V and 8 bases from J, the junction contained 10 bases not matched to a gene. CDR1 SSHAT and CDR2 FNYEAQ come from the germline V gene (reference sequence). The length of the CDR3 is 14 residues. CDR3 sequence (DNA): TGTGCCAGCGGACAGGGTGGGAGTGGAGAAAAACTGTTTTTT. Its protein product is CASGQGGSGEKLFF.

The rearrangement links TRBV6-6 to TRBJ2-7; the D gene is possibly TRBD2 (7 bases). Germline V gives CDR1 MNHNY, CDR2 SVGAGI (reference sequence). This CDR3 is built from 15 residues. Trimming cost V 6 bases and J 5 bases, with 20 bases left between them. The CDR3 DNA reads as TGTGCCAGCAGCGGACAGAGGACTAGTGGGAACGAGCAGTACTTC. Translation gives CASSGQRTSGNEQYF.